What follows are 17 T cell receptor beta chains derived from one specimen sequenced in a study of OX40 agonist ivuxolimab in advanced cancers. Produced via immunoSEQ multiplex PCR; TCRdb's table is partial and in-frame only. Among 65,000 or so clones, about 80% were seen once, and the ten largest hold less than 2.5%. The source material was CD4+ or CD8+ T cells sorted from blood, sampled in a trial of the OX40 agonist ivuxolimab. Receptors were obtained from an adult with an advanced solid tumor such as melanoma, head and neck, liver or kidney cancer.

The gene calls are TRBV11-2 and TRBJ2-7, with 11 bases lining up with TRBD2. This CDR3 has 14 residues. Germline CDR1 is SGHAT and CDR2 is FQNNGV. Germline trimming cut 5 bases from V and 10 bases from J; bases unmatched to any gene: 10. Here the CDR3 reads CASSHSFSGGAQYF. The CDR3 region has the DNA TGTGCCAGCAGCCATTCCTTTAGCGGGGGGGCCCAGTACTTC. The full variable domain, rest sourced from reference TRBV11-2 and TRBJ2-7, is EAGVAQSPRYKIIEKRQSVAFWCNPISGHATLYWYQQILGQGPKLLIQFQNNGVVDDSQLPKDRFSAERLKGVDSTLKIQPAKLEDSAVYLCASSHSFSGGAQYFGPGTRLTVT.

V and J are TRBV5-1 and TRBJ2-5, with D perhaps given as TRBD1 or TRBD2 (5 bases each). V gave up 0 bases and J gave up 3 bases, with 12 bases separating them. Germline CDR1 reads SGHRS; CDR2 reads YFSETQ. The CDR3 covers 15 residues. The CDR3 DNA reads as TGCGCCAGCAGCTTGGCAGGGTCCGGGAAAGAGACCCAGTACTTC. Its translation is CASSLAGSGKETQYF. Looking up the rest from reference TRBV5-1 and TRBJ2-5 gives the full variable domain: KAGVTQTPRYLIKTRGQQVTLSCSPISGHRSVSWYQQTPGQGLQFLFEYFSETQRNKGNFPGRFSGRQFSNSRSEMNVSTLELGDSALYLCASSLAGSGKETQYFGPGTRLLVL.

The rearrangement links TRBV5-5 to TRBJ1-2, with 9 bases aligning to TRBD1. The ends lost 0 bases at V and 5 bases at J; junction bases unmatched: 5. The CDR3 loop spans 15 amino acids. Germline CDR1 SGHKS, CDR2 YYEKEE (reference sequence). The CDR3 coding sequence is TGTGCCAGCAGCTTGGGGACAGGGGAAATTTATGGCTACACCTTC. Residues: CASSLGTGEIYGYTF.

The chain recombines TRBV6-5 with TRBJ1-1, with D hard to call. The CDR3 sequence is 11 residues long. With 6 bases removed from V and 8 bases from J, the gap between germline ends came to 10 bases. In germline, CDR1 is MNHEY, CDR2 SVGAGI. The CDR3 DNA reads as TGTGCCAGCAGGTATCAATCCGAAGCTTTCTTT. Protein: CASRYQSEAFF.

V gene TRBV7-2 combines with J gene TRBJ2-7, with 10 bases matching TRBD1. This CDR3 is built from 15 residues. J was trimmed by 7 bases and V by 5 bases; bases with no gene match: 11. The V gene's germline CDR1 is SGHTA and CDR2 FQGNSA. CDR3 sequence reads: CASSPTGTGVREQYF. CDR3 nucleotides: TGTGCCAGCAGCCCGACGGGGACAGGGGTTCGGGAGCAGTACTTC.

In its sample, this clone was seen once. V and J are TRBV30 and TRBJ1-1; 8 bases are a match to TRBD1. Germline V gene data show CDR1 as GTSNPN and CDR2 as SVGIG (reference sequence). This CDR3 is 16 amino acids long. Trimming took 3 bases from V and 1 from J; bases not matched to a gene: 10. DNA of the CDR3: TGTGCCTGGAGACAGTATCCCGGGACAGGGAACACTGAAGCTTTCTTT. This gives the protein CAWRQYPGTGNTEAFF.

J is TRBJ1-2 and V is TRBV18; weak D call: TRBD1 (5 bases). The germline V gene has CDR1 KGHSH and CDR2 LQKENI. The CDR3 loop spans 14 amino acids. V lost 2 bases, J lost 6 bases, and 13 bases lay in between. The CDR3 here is CASSPSEGADGYTF. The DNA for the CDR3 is TGTGCCAGCTCACCATCTGAAGGGGCGGATGGCTACACCTTC.

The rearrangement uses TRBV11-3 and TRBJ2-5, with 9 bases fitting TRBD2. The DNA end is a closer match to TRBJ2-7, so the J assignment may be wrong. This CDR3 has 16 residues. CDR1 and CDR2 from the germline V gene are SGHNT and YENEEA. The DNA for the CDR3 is TGTGCCAGCAGCCATCGAGCGGGAGGACCATCCTACGAGCAGTACTTC. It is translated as CASSHRAGGPSYEQYF.

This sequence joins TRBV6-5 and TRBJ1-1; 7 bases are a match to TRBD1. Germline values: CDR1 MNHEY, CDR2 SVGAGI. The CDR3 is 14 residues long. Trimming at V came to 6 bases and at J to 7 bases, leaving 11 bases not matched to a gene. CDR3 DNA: TGTGCCAGCAGCCAGCCCGGGACAGTCGTTGAAGCTTTCTTT. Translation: CASSQPGTVVEAFF.

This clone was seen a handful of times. Here the CDR3 reads CASSSTSGRLRGDTQYF. For the CDR3, the DNA is TGTGCCAGCAGCTCGACTAGCGGGAGGCTCCGGGGAGATACGCAGTATTTT. The chain links TRBV7-9 to TRBJ2-3, with 13 bases lining up with TRBD2. The CDR3 totals 17 residues. V trimming: 4 bases; J trimming: 5 bases; junction bases outside the gene matches: 9. Germline V lookup: CDR1 SEHNR, CDR2 FQNEAQ (reference sequence).

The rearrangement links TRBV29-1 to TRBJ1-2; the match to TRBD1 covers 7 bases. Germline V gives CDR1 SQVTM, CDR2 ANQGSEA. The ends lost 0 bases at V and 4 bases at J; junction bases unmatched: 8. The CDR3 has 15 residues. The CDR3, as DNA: TGCAGCGTTGAAGATCTTAGAGGGGGCGCCTATGGCTACACCTTC. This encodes CSVEDLRGGAYGYTF.

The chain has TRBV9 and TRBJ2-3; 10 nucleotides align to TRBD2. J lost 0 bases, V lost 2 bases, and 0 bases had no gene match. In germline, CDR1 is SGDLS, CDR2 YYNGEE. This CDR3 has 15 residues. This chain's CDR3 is CASSVGLASTDTQYF. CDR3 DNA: TGTGCCAGCAGCGTGGGACTAGCGAGCACAGATACGCAGTATTTT. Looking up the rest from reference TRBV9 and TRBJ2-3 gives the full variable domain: DSGVTQTPKHLITATGQRVTLRCSPRSGDLSVYWYQQSLDQGLQFLIQYYNGEERAKGNILERFSAQQFPDLHSELNLSSLELGDSALYFCASSVGLASTDTQYFGPGTRLTVL.

DNA for the CDR3: TGTGCCAGCCATGGGACACCCGAAGATGAGACCCAGTACTTC. It codes for CASHGTPEDETQYF. V gene TRBV6-6 combines with J gene TRBJ2-5; a possible D gene is TRBD1 (6 bases). The V and J ends lost 8 bases and 5 bases respectively, with 18 bases between them. Germline V CDR1 and CDR2: MNHNY, SVGAGI (reference sequence). CDR3 length: 14 residues.

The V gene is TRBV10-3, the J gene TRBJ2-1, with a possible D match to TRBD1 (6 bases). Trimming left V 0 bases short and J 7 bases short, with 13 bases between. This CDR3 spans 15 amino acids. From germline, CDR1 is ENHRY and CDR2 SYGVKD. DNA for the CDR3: TGTGCCATCAGTGAGTCCGCTACTACAGGGAATGAGCAGTTCTTC. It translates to CAISESATTGNEQFF.

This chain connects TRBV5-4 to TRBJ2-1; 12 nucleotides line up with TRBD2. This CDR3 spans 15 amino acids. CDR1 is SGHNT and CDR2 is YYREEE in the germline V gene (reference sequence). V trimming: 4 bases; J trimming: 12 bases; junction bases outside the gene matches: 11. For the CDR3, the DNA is TGTGCCAGCAGCCGTGGACTAGCGGGGTCCCTCGGGCAGTTCTTC. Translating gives CASSRGLAGSLGQFF.

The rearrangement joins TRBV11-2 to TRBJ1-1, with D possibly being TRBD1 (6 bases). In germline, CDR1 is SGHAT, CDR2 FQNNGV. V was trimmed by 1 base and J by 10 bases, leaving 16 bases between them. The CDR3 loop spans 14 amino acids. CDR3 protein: CASSLVQGGFGAFF. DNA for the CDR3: TGTGCCAGCAGCTTAGTACAGGGAGGGTTTGGAGCTTTCTTT.

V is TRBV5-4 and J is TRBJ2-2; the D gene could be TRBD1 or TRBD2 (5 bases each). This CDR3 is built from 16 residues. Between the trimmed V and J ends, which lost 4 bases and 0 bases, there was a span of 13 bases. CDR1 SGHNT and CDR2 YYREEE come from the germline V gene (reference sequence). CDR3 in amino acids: CASSTDRGANTGELFF. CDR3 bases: TGTGCCAGCAGCACCGATAGAGGGGCGAACACCGGGGAGCTGTTTTTT.